This TCR beta chain originates from a study of cytomegalovirus exposure and HLA in healthy donors. Whole-study findings and limits: Indistinguishable V segments such as TRBV6-2 and TRBV6-3 were excluded. Within the data, a cluster of highly shared sequence variants was likely a sequencing artifact.

Both 60 Vbeta primers and 13 Jbeta primers went into the PCR. Sequencing used immunoSEQ multiplex PCR; TCRdb keeps in-frame clones, though not all of them. The data contain approximately 150,000 clones, 82% of them singletons. Concerning this clone itself: Its antigen is currently unknown.

CDR1 is SGHDN, CDR2 FVKESK, per germline. This CDR3 is built from 15 residues. Trimming removed 4 bases from V and 3 bases from J, with 15 bases in between. The genes are TRBV14 and TRBJ1-1, with D unclear. The TCR comes from a man younger than 35 in good health and CMV-seropositive. Sequenced: PBMCs. CDR3 loop: CASSRGGVGDTEAFF. CDR3 DNA: TGTGCCAGCAGCCGAGGTGGGGTCGGGGACACTGAAGCTTTCTTT. Using reference TRBV14 and TRBJ1-1 for the parts outside the CDR3, the full variable domain is EAGVTQFPSHSVIEKGQTVTLRCDPISGHDNLYWYRRVMGKEIKFLLHFVKESKQDESGMPNNRFLAERTGGTYSTLKVQPAELEDSGVYFCASSRGGVGDTEAFFGQGTRLTVV.